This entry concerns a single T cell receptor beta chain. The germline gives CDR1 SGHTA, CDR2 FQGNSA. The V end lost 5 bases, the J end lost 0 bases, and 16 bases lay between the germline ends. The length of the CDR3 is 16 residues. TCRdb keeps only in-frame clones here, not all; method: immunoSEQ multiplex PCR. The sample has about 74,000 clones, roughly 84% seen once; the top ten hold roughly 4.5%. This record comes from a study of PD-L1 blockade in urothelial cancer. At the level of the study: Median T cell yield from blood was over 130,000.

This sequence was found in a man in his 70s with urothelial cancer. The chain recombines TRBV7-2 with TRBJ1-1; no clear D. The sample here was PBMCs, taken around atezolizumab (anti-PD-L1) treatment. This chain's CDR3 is CASSLNAGRVNTEAFF. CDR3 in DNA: TGTGCCAGCAGCCTAAACGCCGGGAGGGTGAACACTGAAGCTTTCTTT.